This T cell receptor (beta chain) originates from a study of CD8 T cells in ankylosing spondylitis. Notes on the study in general: In synovial fluid and blood from reactive arthritis, some motif variants were previously reported. Researchers report that disease-linked clones proved CD8+ and relatively rare in peripheral blood.

With molecular barcodes, quantitative 5'-RACE was used to make the TCR beta libraries. Each CDR3 protein is one row after TCRdb ran MiXCR on the 5' RACE reads. The sample carries around 250,000 distinct CDR3 sequences, 18% recorded once. Trimming left V 6 bases short and J 3 bases short, with 12 bases between. CDR3 length: 13 residues. From germline, CDR1 is DFQATT and CDR2 SNEGSKA (reference sequence). This clonotype showed up just a few times. Antigen: not known. The receptor comes from a male donor with ankylosing spondylitis or in good health (not recorded which). The V and J genes are TRBV20-1 and TRBJ2-1, with D maybe TRBD2 (5 bases). The sequenced sample consisted of blood, either unsorted or a sorted T cell fraction (not recorded which). CDR3 sequence (DNA): TGCAGTGCAAGGACTCGCAACTACAATGAGCAGTTCTTC. This translates into CSARTRNYNEQFF.